Sequencing of this TCR beta chain was carried out in a study of PD-L1 blockade in urothelial cancer. V gave up 4 bases and J gave up 9 bases, with 10 bases separating them. The V gene's germline CDR1 is SNHLY and CDR2 FYNNEI. The CDR3 consists of 12 residues. Only in-frame clones appear in the TCRdb table, and some are missing; sequencing was by immunoSEQ multiplex PCR. Counted here are about 50,000 clones, about 80% occurring once; the ten biggest clones make up 3% to 4%. Time point in this sample: pretreatment peripheral blood. Sequenced material: PBMCs, taken around atezolizumab (anti-PD-L1) treatment. This rearrangement joins TRBV2 to TRBJ2-1; D possibly corresponds to TRBD2 (6 bases). This clonotype originated in a man between 65 and 85 years old with urothelial cancer. The CDR3 here is CASSGASAEQFF. The CDR3 nucleotides are TGTGCCAGCAGTGGGGCTAGCGCTGAGCAGTTCTTC.